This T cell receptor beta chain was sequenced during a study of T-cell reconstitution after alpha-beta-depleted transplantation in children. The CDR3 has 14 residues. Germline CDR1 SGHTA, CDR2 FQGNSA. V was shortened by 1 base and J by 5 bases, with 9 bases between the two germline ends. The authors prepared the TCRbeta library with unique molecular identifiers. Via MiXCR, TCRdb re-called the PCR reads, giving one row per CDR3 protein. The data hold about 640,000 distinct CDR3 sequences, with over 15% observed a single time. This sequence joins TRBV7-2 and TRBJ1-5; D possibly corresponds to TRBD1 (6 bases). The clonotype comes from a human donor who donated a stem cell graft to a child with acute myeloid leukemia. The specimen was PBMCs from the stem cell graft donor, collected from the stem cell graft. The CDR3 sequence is CASSLVGADQPQHF. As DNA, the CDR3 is TGTGCCAGCAGCTTAGTGGGGGCAGATCAGCCCCAGCATTTT. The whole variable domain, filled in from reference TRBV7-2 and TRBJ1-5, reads GAGVSQSPSNKVTEKGKDVELRCDPISGHTALYWYRQSLGQGLEFLIYFQGNSAPDKSGLPSDRFSAERTGGSVSTLTIQRTQQEDSAVYLCASSLVGADQPQHFGDGTRLSIL.